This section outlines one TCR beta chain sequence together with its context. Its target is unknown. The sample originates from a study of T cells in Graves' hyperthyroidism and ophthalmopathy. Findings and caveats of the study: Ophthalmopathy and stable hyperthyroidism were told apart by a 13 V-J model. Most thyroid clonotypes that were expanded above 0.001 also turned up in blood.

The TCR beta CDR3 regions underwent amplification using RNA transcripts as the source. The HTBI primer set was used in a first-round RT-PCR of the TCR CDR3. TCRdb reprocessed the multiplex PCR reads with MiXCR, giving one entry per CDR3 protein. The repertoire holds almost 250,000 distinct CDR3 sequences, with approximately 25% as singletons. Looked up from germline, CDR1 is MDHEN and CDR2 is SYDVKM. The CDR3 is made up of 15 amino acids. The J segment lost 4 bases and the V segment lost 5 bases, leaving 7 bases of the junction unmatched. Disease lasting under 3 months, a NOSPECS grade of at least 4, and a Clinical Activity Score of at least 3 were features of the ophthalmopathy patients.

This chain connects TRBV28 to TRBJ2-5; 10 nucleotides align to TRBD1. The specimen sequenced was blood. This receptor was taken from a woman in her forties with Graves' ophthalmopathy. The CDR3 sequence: CASSSQGTGVETQYF. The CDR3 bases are TGTGCCAGCAGTAGTCAAGGGACAGGGGTAGAGACCCAGTACTTC.